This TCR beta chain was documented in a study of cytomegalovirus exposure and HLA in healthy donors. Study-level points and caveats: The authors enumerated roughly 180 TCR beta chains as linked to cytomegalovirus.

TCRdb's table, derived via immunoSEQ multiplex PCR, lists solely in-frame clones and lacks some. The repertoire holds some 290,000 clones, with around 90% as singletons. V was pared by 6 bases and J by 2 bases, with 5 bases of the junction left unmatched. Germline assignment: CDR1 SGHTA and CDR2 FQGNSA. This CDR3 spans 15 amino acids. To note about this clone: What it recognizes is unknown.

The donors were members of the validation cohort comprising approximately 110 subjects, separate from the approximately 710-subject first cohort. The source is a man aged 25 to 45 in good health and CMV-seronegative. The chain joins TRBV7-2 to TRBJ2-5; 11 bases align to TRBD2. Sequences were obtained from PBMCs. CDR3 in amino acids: CASRLRLAGQETQYF. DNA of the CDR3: TGTGCCAGCAGATTGCGACTAGCGGGACAAGAGACCCAGTACTTC.